This T cell receptor (beta chain) was identified in a study of beta chain features in type 1 diabetes. V was shortened by 0 bases and J by 1 base, with 16 bases between the two germline ends. The CDR3 runs 18 residues. CDR1 is MGHDK, CDR2 SYGVNS, per germline. There are a few counts of this clone. Every isolated RNA sample was fully reverse transcribed, so sequencing captured expressed TCRB transcripts. Libraries were prepared by immunoSEQ multiplex PCR; TCRdb keeps only in-frame clonotypes and omits some of them. The sample has approximately 470,000 clones, roughly 30% seen once; the top ten hold 0.05% to 0.07%.

V and J are TRBV25-1 and TRBJ2-4; D might be TRBD1 or TRBD2, each matching 5 bases. The receptor was isolated from a young man in good health. Sequenced sample: naive CD4+ T cells from blood. The CDR3 DNA reads as TGTGCCAGCAGTGAATACAGGGAGCGGAGAACGGCCAAAAACATTCAGTACTTC. Translated: CASSEYRERRTAKNIQYF.